A selection of T cell receptor beta chains follows, all from one sample in a study of glioma-infiltrating T cells after dendritic cell vaccination. Data came from immunoSEQ multiplex PCR; TCRdb stores just in-frame clones and leaves some out. This sample yields around 83,000 clones, of which around 84% are seen a single time; 8.5% belongs to the top ten. The material was blood, obtained after dendritic cell vaccination. The receptors were sampled from a human donor with glioblastoma. Each CDR3 is given with its conserved first and last residue. D genes are given only for firm matches. Size is stated for part of the rows, as once, few or many counts, or as a class when the clone is expanded.

clone size: .
J gene: TRBJ1-1
D gene: TRBD1
V gene: TRBV7-6
CDR3 DNA: TGTGCCAGCAGCTTAGCCCGACAGGGCCCCACTGAAGCTTTCTTT
CDR3 protein: CASSLARQGPTEAFF

clone size: few
J gene: TRBJ1-3
D gene: .
V gene: TRBV10-2
CDR3 DNA: TGCGCCAGCAGTGAGACAGGGACCTCTGGAAACACCATATATTTT
CDR3 protein: CASSETGTSGNTIYF

clone size: .
J gene: TRBJ2-1
D gene: TRBD2
V gene: TRBV2
CDR3 DNA: TGTGCCAGCACATGGACTAGAAGTCCCAATGAGCAGTTCTTC
CDR3 protein: CASTWTRSPNEQFF

clone size: .
J gene: TRBJ1-2
D gene: TRBD1
V gene: TRBV25-1
CDR3 DNA: TGTGCCAGCAGCGGGACAGGGGGCGTCTATGGCTACACCTTC
CDR3 protein: CASSGTGGVYGYTF

clone size: .
J gene: TRBJ2-3
D gene: .
V gene: TRBV19
CDR3 DNA: TGTGCCAGTAGTATAGGACTTCTGCTATGGGATACGCAGTATTTT
CDR3 protein: CASSIGLLLWDTQYF

clone size: few
J gene: TRBJ2-7
D gene: TRBD2
V gene: TRBV6-5
CDR3 DNA: TGTGCCAGCAGTTTCACGACTAGCGGGAGCGACGAGCAGTACTTC
CDR3 protein: CASSFTTSGSDEQYF

clone size: .
J gene: TRBJ2-6
D gene: .
V gene: TRBV4-1
CDR3 DNA: TGCGCCAGCAGCCAGGCAGCGGCTAGCTCTGGGGCCAACGTCCTGACTTTC
CDR3 protein: CASSQAAASSGANVLTF

clone size: .
J gene: TRBJ2-7
D gene: .
V gene: TRBV2
CDR3 DNA: TGTGCCAGCTTTCTTGGGGGGGCTCGTGTCGACGAGCAGTACTTC
CDR3 protein: CASFLGGARVDEQYF

clone size: few
J gene: TRBJ1-6
D gene: .
V gene: TRBV7-3
CDR3 DNA: TGTGCCAGCAGCTTATCTTCAGAACAGCTTCCCCTCCACTTT
CDR3 protein: CASSLSSEQLPLHF

clone size: .
J gene: TRBJ2-1
D gene: .
V gene: TRBV6-5
CDR3 DNA: TGTGCCAGCAGTCCCAGGGGTGGCTCCTACAATGAGCAGTTCTTC
CDR3 protein: CASSPRGGSYNEQFF

clone size: .
J gene: TRBJ2-3
D gene: TRBD1
V gene: TRBV5-4
CDR3 DNA: TGTGCCAGCAGCTCGGGACAGGGCACAGATACGCAGTATTTT
CDR3 protein: CASSSGQGTDTQYF

clone size: .
J gene: TRBJ2-1
D gene: TRBD2
V gene: TRBV13
CDR3 DNA: TGTGCCAGCAGACCGGGACTAGCGGGAGGCGATGAGCAGTTCTTC
CDR3 protein: CASRPGLAGGDEQFF

clone size: .
J gene: TRBJ1-2
D gene: .
V gene: TRBV5-6
CDR3 DNA: TGTGCCAGCAGCCTACGATCGGAGGTTAGCTATGGCTACACCTTC
CDR3 protein: CASSLRSEVSYGYTF

clone size: .
J gene: TRBJ2-1
D gene: TRBD2
V gene: TRBV5-4
CDR3 DNA: TGTGCCAGCAGCTTGGAACTAGCGGGTTCCAGCTCCTACAATGAGCAGTTCTTC
CDR3 protein: CASSLELAGSSSYNEQFF

clone size: .
J gene: TRBJ1-2
D gene: TRBD1
V gene: TRBV5-1
CDR3 DNA: TGCGCCAGCAGTGAGACACCGGGACAGGGAGTCACCTTC
CDR3 protein: CASSETPGQGVTF

clone size: .
J gene: TRBJ2-7
D gene: .
V gene: TRBV7-9
CDR3 DNA: TGTGCCAGCAGCTTATTTGAACTCTACGAGCAGTACTTC
CDR3 protein: CASSLFELYEQYF

clone size: .
J gene: TRBJ2-7
D gene: .
V gene: TRBV2
CDR3 DNA: TGTGCCAGCAGTGGAATCTCTATCGGCTACGAGCAGTACTTC
CDR3 protein: CASSGISIGYEQYF

clone size: .
J gene: TRBJ2-5
D gene: .
V gene: TRBV6-5
CDR3 DNA: TGTGCCAGCAGATGGAGCGAGCAAGAGACCCAGTACTTC
CDR3 protein: CASRWSEQETQYF

clone size: few
J gene: TRBJ2-7
D gene: TRBD1
V gene: TRBV10-3
CDR3 DNA: TGTGCCATCAGTGAGCCAGGGGGTAGCTCCTACGAGCAGTACTTC
CDR3 protein: CAISEPGGSSYEQYF

clone size: .
J gene: TRBJ2-1
D gene: TRBD2
V gene: TRBV5-1
CDR3 DNA: TGCGCCAGCACCCCCCTGGGGAGCGGGAGCCCGTACAATGAGCAGTTCTTC
CDR3 protein: CASTPLGSGSPYNEQFF

clone size: many
J gene: TRBJ1-1
D gene: TRBD1
V gene: TRBV2
CDR3 DNA: TGTGCCAGCACGTCGACAGGGGACACTGAAGCTTTCTTT
CDR3 protein: CASTSTGDTEAFF

clone size: .
J gene: TRBJ2-7
D gene: TRBD2
V gene: TRBV5-1
CDR3 DNA: TGCGCCAGCAGCTTGTCAGGGACTAGCAGTAACGAGCAGTACTTC
CDR3 protein: CASSLSGTSSNEQYF

clone size: .
J gene: TRBJ2-1
D gene: TRBD2
V gene: TRBV4-1
CDR3 DNA: TGCGCCAGCAGCCAAGAAAGCGGGAACTCCTACAATGAGCAGTTCTTC
CDR3 protein: CASSQESGNSYNEQFF

clone size: .
J gene: TRBJ1-2
D gene: .
V gene: TRBV4-1
CDR3 DNA: TGCGCCAGTCGAGGATTTAACTATGGCTACACCTTC
CDR3 protein: CASRGFNYGYTF

clone size: .
J gene: TRBJ2-7
D gene: TRBD2
V gene: TRBV5-8
CDR3 DNA: TGTGCCAGCAGCTTGATTGTACTAGCGGGAGTCGACGAGCAGTACTTC
CDR3 protein: CASSLIVLAGVDEQYF

clone size: .
J gene: TRBJ1-2
D gene: TRBD1
V gene: TRBV27
CDR3 DNA: TGTGCCAGCAGGACAGGGGGCGCCGGTGGCTACACCTTC
CDR3 protein: CASRTGGAGGYTF

clone size: .
J gene: TRBJ1-1
D gene: .
V gene: TRBV6-6
CDR3 DNA: TGTGCCAGCAGTTACTCGCATTCGGGGAACACTGAAGCTTTCTTT
CDR3 protein: CASSYSHSGNTEAFF

clone size: .
J gene: TRBJ2-1
D gene: TRBD2
V gene: TRBV5-1
CDR3 DNA: TGCGCCAGCAGCGTCTGGCTAGCGGGAGGCAATGAGCAGTTCTTC
CDR3 protein: CASSVWLAGGNEQFF

clone size: .
J gene: TRBJ2-7
D gene: .
V gene: TRBV9
CDR3 DNA: TGTGCCAGCAGCGTAGAGGCACGCCCCGGGGTTGACGAGCAGTACTTC
CDR3 protein: CASSVEARPGVDEQYF

clone size: .
J gene: TRBJ2-7
D gene: .
V gene: TRBV5-4
CDR3 DNA: TGTGCCAGCAGCACGGAACAGGGAAGCGAGCAGTACTTC
CDR3 protein: CASSTEQGSEQYF

clone size: .
J gene: TRBJ2-7
D gene: TRBD2
V gene: TRBV28
CDR3 DNA: TGTGCCAGCAGTTTATTATCCGCCAGCGGGGGAGGTGACGAGCAGTACTTC
CDR3 protein: CASSLLSASGGGDEQYF

clone size: .
J gene: TRBJ2-5
D gene: .
V gene: TRBV18
CDR3 DNA: TGTGCCAGCTCATCCTGGGGTAGCGACCAAGAGACCCAGTACTTC
CDR3 protein: CASSSWGSDQETQYF

clone size: .
J gene: TRBJ1-1
D gene: .
V gene: TRBV5-1
CDR3 DNA: TGCGCCAGCAGCTTGGACAGGGTGAACACTGAAGCTTTCTTT
CDR3 protein: CASSLDRVNTEAFF

clone size: .
J gene: TRBJ1-6
D gene: .
V gene: TRBV7-9
CDR3 DNA: TGTGCCAGCAGCCTACAGGGATTTGAAGGATCACCCCTCCACTTT
CDR3 protein: CASSLQGFEGSPLHF

clone size: .
J gene: TRBJ2-1
D gene: .
V gene: TRBV7-3
CDR3 DNA: TGTGCCAGCAGATACCACAGGGATCCCTACAATGAGCAGTTCTTC
CDR3 protein: CASRYHRDPYNEQFF

clone size: .
J gene: TRBJ2-1
D gene: TRBD2
V gene: TRBV15
CDR3 DNA: TGTGCCACCAGCAGATTCTCGGGTAGCGGGAGTGGTGAGCAGTTCTTC
CDR3 protein: CATSRFSGSGSGEQFF

clone size: .
J gene: TRBJ2-3
D gene: .
V gene: TRBV27
CDR3 DNA: TGTGCCAGCAGTTTACGACCCAGGGACACTCGCACAGATACGCAGTATTTT
CDR3 protein: CASSLRPRDTRTDTQYF

clone size: .
J gene: TRBJ2-6
D gene: TRBD1
V gene: TRBV28
CDR3 DNA: TGTGCCAGCACCGGACAGGCGATCTCTGGGGCCAACGTCCTGACTTTC
CDR3 protein: CASTGQAISGANVLTF

clone size: .
J gene: TRBJ2-2
D gene: .
V gene: TRBV4-3
CDR3 DNA: TGCGCCAGCAGCGTTAGCCGGACCGGGGAGCTGTTTTTT
CDR3 protein: CASSVSRTGELFF

clone size: .
J gene: TRBJ2-3
D gene: TRBD2
V gene: TRBV4-2
CDR3 DNA: TGTGCCAGCAGCCAAGTTGTCGGACTAGCCGGCACAGATACGCAGTATTTT
CDR3 protein: CASSQVVGLAGTDTQYF

clone size: .
J gene: TRBJ2-1
D gene: .
V gene: TRBV6-5
CDR3 DNA: TGTGCCAGCAGTATGACAAATTACAATGAGCAGTTCTTC
CDR3 protein: CASSMTNYNEQFF

clone size: .
J gene: TRBJ2-6
D gene: .
V gene: TRBV18
CDR3 DNA: TGTGCCAGCTCACCACCGAGCTCTGGGGCCAACGTCCTGACTTTC
CDR3 protein: CASSPPSSGANVLTF

clone size: .
J gene: TRBJ1-2
D gene: .
V gene: TRBV4-1
CDR3 DNA: TGCGCCAGCAGCCAAGTCGCAGGACTCAACTATGGCTACACCTTC
CDR3 protein: CASSQVAGLNYGYTF

clone size: .
J gene: TRBJ2-2
D gene: .
V gene: TRBV5-6
CDR3 DNA: TGTGCCAGCAGCTTGGAAGCGACCAGCACCGGGGAGCTGTTTTTT
CDR3 protein: CASSLEATSTGELFF

clone size: .
J gene: TRBJ1-5
D gene: TRBD1
V gene: TRBV19
CDR3 DNA: TGTGCCAGTAGTAGCCGGGACAGTTTTGGCCATCAGCCCCAGCATTTT
CDR3 protein: CASSSRDSFGHQPQHF

clone size: few
J gene: TRBJ1-1
D gene: .
V gene: TRBV7-9
CDR3 DNA: TGTGCCAGCAGCTCCCCCAGGGGCCGGACGAACACTGAAGCTTTCTTT
CDR3 protein: CASSSPRGRTNTEAFF

clone size: .
J gene: TRBJ2-2
D gene: .
V gene: TRBV7-2
CDR3 DNA: TGTGCCAGCAGCTTAACCCCCTCCCAGGGGTCCACCGGGGAGCTGTTTTTT
CDR3 protein: CASSLTPSQGSTGELFF

clone size: .
J gene: TRBJ2-2
D gene: .
V gene: TRBV28
CDR3 DNA: TGTGCCAGCAGTTTTAGCGTTGGGCCAGAGAACACCGGGGAGCTGTTTTTT
CDR3 protein: CASSFSVGPENTGELFF

clone size: .
J gene: TRBJ2-2
D gene: TRBD2
V gene: TRBV5-4
CDR3 DNA: TGTGCCAGCAGCCCAGGACTAGCGGGAGACGGCACCGGGGAGCTGTTTTTT
CDR3 protein: CASSPGLAGDGTGELFF

clone size: .
J gene: TRBJ1-4
D gene: .
V gene: TRBV28
CDR3 DNA: TGTGCCAGCTATGATTATGCGTCCGAAAAACTGTTTTTT
CDR3 protein: CASYDYASEKLFF

clone size: .
J gene: TRBJ2-1
D gene: TRBD2
V gene: TRBV2
CDR3 DNA: TGTGCCAGCAGTGAAAAGGGACTAGCGGAAAACAATGAGCAGTTCTTC
CDR3 protein: CASSEKGLAENNEQFF

clone size: .
J gene: TRBJ2-5
D gene: .
V gene: TRBV7-9
CDR3 DNA: TGTGCCAGCAACATAGCGGAGGAGACCCAGTACTTC
CDR3 protein: CASNIAEETQYF

clone size: .
J gene: TRBJ1-1
D gene: TRBD1
V gene: TRBV28
CDR3 DNA: TGTGCCAGCAGCTTAGACCAGGACAGGGAAGCTTTCTTT
CDR3 protein: CASSLDQDREAFF